These T cell receptor beta chains were read from a single sample in a study of molecular identifiers for immune sequencing clone quantification. One entry per CDR3 protein results from TCRdb running MiXCR on the PCR reads. Of some 590,000 distinct CDR3 sequences in the sample, roughly 23% were seen once. Sequencing input: naive CD8+ T cells from blood, with Jurkat cell RNA spiked in. All receptors derive from a human donor in good health. Some libraries in this study had Jurkat cell RNA spiked in. The CDR3 runs from the conserved cysteine through the conserved F or W. A D gene is named only where the DNA matches it firmly. The size entry is marked missing in some rows and otherwise reads once, few, many or a size class.

len: 16; j_gene: TRBJ1-1; d_gene: NA; abundance: few; v_gene: TRBV15; CDR3aa: CATSRDLSGAGTEAFF
len: 14; j_gene: TRBJ2-1; d_gene: TRBD2; abundance: NA; v_gene: TRBV6-2/TRBV6-3; CDR3aa: CASSPGLGTNEQFF
len: 14; j_gene: TRBJ1-1; d_gene: NA; abundance: many; v_gene: TRBV6-2/TRBV6-3; CDR3aa: CASSYWAMNTEAFF
len: 16; j_gene: TRBJ2-1; d_gene: NA; abundance: few; v_gene: TRBV19; CDR3aa: CASGSNLGGARNEQFF
len: 14; j_gene: TRBJ2-3; d_gene: NA; abundance: NA; v_gene: TRBV2; CDR3aa: CASTLGVSTDTQYF
len: 13; j_gene: TRBJ2-1; d_gene: NA; abundance: NA; v_gene: TRBV6-2/TRBV6-3; CDR3aa: CASSYYSPLEQFF
len: 19; j_gene: TRBJ2-3; d_gene: TRBD2; abundance: NA; v_gene: TRBV4-1; CDR3aa: CASSQAMGWFSGSTDTQYF
len: 17; j_gene: TRBJ2-2; d_gene: NA; abundance: many; v_gene: TRBV2; CDR3aa: CASKSFRDEGYTGELFF
len: 16; j_gene: TRBJ2-3; d_gene: TRBD1; abundance: NA; v_gene: TRBV5-6; CDR3aa: CASRDRQGVLIDTQYF
len: 12; j_gene: TRBJ2-1; d_gene: NA; abundance: NA; v_gene: TRBV30; CDR3aa: CAWSIGYNEQFF
len: 16; j_gene: TRBJ2-7; d_gene: TRBD2; abundance: many; v_gene: TRBV12-5; CDR3aa: CASGWTAGAGAYEQYF
len: 14; j_gene: TRBJ1-5; d_gene: NA; abundance: NA; v_gene: TRBV9; CDR3aa: CASSVAGGPQPQHF
len: 19; j_gene: TRBJ2-3; d_gene: TRBD2; abundance: NA; v_gene: TRBV18; CDR3aa: CASSPPATSGGPATDTQYF
len: 17; j_gene: TRBJ2-7; d_gene: TRBD1; abundance: few; v_gene: TRBV4-3; CDR3aa: CASSQDWAGTAPYEQYF
len: 19; j_gene: TRBJ1-3; d_gene: NA; abundance: NA; v_gene: TRBV5-1; CDR3aa: CASSLGAPILTISGNTIYF
len: 13; j_gene: TRBJ2-7; d_gene: NA; abundance: NA; v_gene: TRBV7-9; CDR3aa: CAGSSKGRGELYF
len: 15; j_gene: TRBJ2-5; d_gene: NA; abundance: few; v_gene: TRBV2; CDR3aa: CASSEGVARDQCQYF
len: 15; j_gene: TRBJ1-2; d_gene: NA; abundance: few; v_gene: TRBV19; CDR3aa: CASSIDLTGDYGYTF
len: 16; j_gene: TRBJ2-2; d_gene: NA; abundance: NA; v_gene: TRBV19; CDR3aa: CASSIKGTPFTGELFF
len: 14; j_gene: TRBJ2-1; d_gene: TRBD2; abundance: NA; v_gene: TRBV28; CDR3aa: CASSSPASGAEQFF
len: 17; j_gene: TRBJ1-1; d_gene: NA; abundance: many; v_gene: TRBV7-9; CDR3aa: CASSLDPWDTMNTEAFF
len: 14; j_gene: TRBJ2-5; d_gene: TRBD1; abundance: few; v_gene: TRBV2; CDR3aa: CASSGRDSQETQYF
len: 16; j_gene: TRBJ2-4; d_gene: NA; abundance: many; v_gene: TRBV11-2; CDR3aa: CASSRQALSAKNIQYF
len: 14; j_gene: TRBJ2-1; d_gene: NA; abundance: few; v_gene: TRBV12-3/TRBV12-4; CDR3aa: CASSTRVSSDEQFF
len: 14; j_gene: TRBJ1-5; d_gene: TRBD1; abundance: few; v_gene: TRBV20-1; CDR3aa: CSARPTGGNQPQHF
len: 14; j_gene: TRBJ2-7; d_gene: NA; abundance: NA; v_gene: TRBV5-6; CDR3aa: CASRSGTTTYEQYF
len: 17; j_gene: TRBJ1-1; d_gene: NA; abundance: NA; v_gene: TRBV18; CDR3aa: CASSPAGGDIGNTEAFF
len: 15; j_gene: TRBJ2-1; d_gene: NA; abundance: few; v_gene: TRBV6-5; CDR3aa: CASRGGQSSYNEQFF
len: 12; j_gene: TRBJ1-1; d_gene: NA; abundance: few; v_gene: TRBV24-1; CDR3aa: CATSDLGGFAFF
len: 14; j_gene: TRBJ2-7; d_gene: NA; abundance: few; v_gene: TRBV30; CDR3aa: CAWSPHPRGAEQYF
len: 15; j_gene: TRBJ2-7; d_gene: TRBD2; abundance: NA; v_gene: TRBV20-1; CDR3aa: CSAEPSGGNSYEQHF
len: 16; j_gene: TRBJ1-5; d_gene: TRBD1; abundance: NA; v_gene: TRBV15; CDR3aa: CTTSSDRDYSNQPQHF
len: 14; j_gene: TRBJ2-1; d_gene: NA; abundance: NA; v_gene: TRBV6-2/TRBV6-3; CDR3aa: CASSYSTRGYEQFF
len: 17; j_gene: TRBJ2-5; d_gene: NA; abundance: NA; v_gene: TRBV20-1; CDR3aa: CSARDMGRGGAEETRYF
len: 13; j_gene: TRBJ2-7; d_gene: NA; abundance: NA; v_gene: TRBV7-9; CDR3aa: CASSLSCSYEQYF
len: 18; j_gene: TRBJ2-3; d_gene: TRBD2; abundance: many; v_gene: TRBV20-1; CDR3aa: CSVETSGGPVLLTDTQYF
len: 15; j_gene: TRBJ1-5; d_gene: TRBD1; abundance: many; v_gene: TRBV27; CDR3aa: CASSPTGGRDQPQHF
len: 14; j_gene: TRBJ1-1; d_gene: NA; abundance: few; v_gene: TRBV4-3; CDR3aa: CASSQDFRSAEAFF
len: 13; j_gene: TRBJ2-7; d_gene: TRBD1; abundance: NA; v_gene: TRBV18; CDR3aa: CASSDGTAYEQYF
len: 15; j_gene: TRBJ2-1; d_gene: NA; abundance: NA; v_gene: TRBV4-3; CDR3aa: CGSSQDRSGTGEQFF
len: 15; j_gene: TRBJ2-7; d_gene: TRBD1; abundance: NA; v_gene: TRBV19; CDR3aa: CASSMGQGLVDEQYF
len: 14; j_gene: TRBJ2-7; d_gene: TRBD1; abundance: many; v_gene: TRBV29-1; CDR3aa: CSVEGTGGTYEQYF
len: 13; j_gene: TRBJ2-7; d_gene: NA; abundance: few; v_gene: TRBV27; CDR3aa: CASGWQSSYEQYF
len: 12; j_gene: TRBJ2-7; d_gene: NA; abundance: few; v_gene: TRBV2; CDR3aa: CASNNSPYEQYF
len: 14; j_gene: TRBJ2-3; d_gene: NA; abundance: many; v_gene: TRBV6-5; CDR3aa: CASSYFGSTDTQYF
len: 13; j_gene: TRBJ1-1; d_gene: NA; abundance: few; v_gene: TRBV25-1; CDR3aa: CASSEGAYTEAFF
len: 17; j_gene: TRBJ2-1; d_gene: TRBD2; abundance: NA; v_gene: TRBV12-3/TRBV12-4; CDR3aa: CASSPSLAGGPYNEQFF
len: 14; j_gene: TRBJ1-1; d_gene: TRBD1; abundance: many; v_gene: TRBV29-1; CDR3aa: CSAQGGTGIAEAFF
len: 11; j_gene: TRBJ1-4; d_gene: NA; abundance: many; v_gene: TRBV2; CDR3aa: CASGEDRKLFF
len: 13; j_gene: TRBJ2-7; d_gene: NA; abundance: NA; v_gene: TRBV20-1; CDR3aa: CSARVTDSYEQYF
len: 15; j_gene: TRBJ1-2; d_gene: NA; abundance: few; v_gene: TRBV20-1; CDR3aa: CSARDTATTLHGYTF